The next 31 T cell receptor beta chains were all read from a single sample in a study of CD4 T cells in relation to SARS-CoV-2 and coronaviruses. These TCRs are of unknown antigen specificity. CD4+ T cells from unexposed donors were obtained before the COVID-19 pandemic (2011-2018). CD4+ T cells were isolated from the cells after less than 13 days of culture. Using immunoSEQ multiplex PCR, the repertoire was profiled, and TCRdb retains in-frame clones only, with some absent. The sample consists of about 26,000 clones, under 80% of them appearing once. The specimen was CD4+ T cells from PBMCs, cultured in vitro. Receptors originate from a human donor in good health.

The chain links TRBV6-5 to TRBJ1-6, with D maybe TRBD1 (6 bases). Germline lookup yields CDR1 MNHEY and CDR2 SVGAGI. V was cut by 0 bases and J by 7 bases, with 10 bases left in between. The CDR3 contains 15 residues. The CDR3 region has the DNA TGTGCCAGCAGTTACTCGGTCCAGGGGAATTCACCCCTCCACTTT. Translation gives CASSYSVQGNSPLHF.

This clone has a single count. The chain combines TRBV5-6 with TRBJ2-3; D unclear. V was shortened by 4 bases and J by 1 base, with 13 bases between the two germline ends. From germline, CDR1 is SGHDT and CDR2 YYEEEE. This CDR3 contains 15 residues. The CDR3: CASSLGMVGTDTQYF. Here the CDR3 DNA reads TGTGCCAGCAGCCTGGGGATGGTGGGCACAGATACGCAGTATTTT.

The chain is built from TRBV3-1 (or the pseudogene TRBV3-2) and TRBJ2-1, with TRBD2 matching over 11 bases. Per germline, CDR1 LGHDT and CDR2 YNNKEL (reference sequence). V shed 0 bases, J shed 9 bases, and the junction held 7 bases outside the gene matches. The CDR3 covers 16 residues. CDR3 sequence: CASSQDLGLAGGEQFF. Written as DNA, the CDR3 is TGTGCCAGCAGCCAAGATCTCGGACTAGCGGGTGGTGAGCAGTTCTTC.

The genes are TRBV5-1 and TRBJ2-3, with TRBD1 as a possible D gene (6 bases). This CDR3 region has 17 residues. The germline CDR1 and CDR2 sequences are SGHRS and YFSETQ. V lost 0 bases, J lost 1 base, and 15 bases lay in between. CDR3 sequence (DNA): TGCGCCAGCAGCTTGGTGGTGTGGGCAGGGGGCACAGATACGCAGTATTTT. Its protein product is CASSLVVWAGGTDTQYF.

The chain employs TRBV5-6 and TRBJ1-6, with a tentative D call TRBD1 (5 bases). The germline CDR1 and CDR2 sequences are SGHDT and YYEEEE. The V gene lost 4 bases and the J gene lost 7 bases, with 9 bases spanning the gap. The CDR3 totals 13 residues. CDR3 DNA sequence: TGTGCCAGCAGCCGGGGGGGGAATTCACCCCTCCACTTT. Its translation: CASSRGGNSPLHF.

The sample holds a few counts of this clone. The chain has TRBV6-6 and TRBJ1-3, with unresolved D. This CDR3 region has 12 residues. V gave up 2 bases and J gave up 4 bases, with 3 bases separating them. Germline V gives CDR1 MNHNY, CDR2 SVGAGI (reference sequence). Written as DNA, the CDR3 is TGTGCCAGCAGTTACGAGGGAAACACCATATATTTT. Its protein product is CASSYEGNTIYF.

This clone occurred a few times. The chain links TRBV27 to TRBJ1-2, with D perhaps TRBD1 (5 bases). Germline CDR1 MNHEY, CDR2 SMNVEV (reference sequence). CDR3 size: 15 residues. Trimming removed 5 bases at V and 0 bases at J, with 13 bases between. Here the CDR3 DNA reads TGTGCCAGCAGTCCCCGGGACGGCACTAACTATGGCTACACCTTC. Protein product: CASSPRDGTNYGYTF.

The chain joins TRBV3-1 (or the pseudogene TRBV3-2) to TRBJ1-1, with a tentative D call TRBD1 (5 bases). Deletions cut 0 bases from V and 1 base from J, with 15 bases between. Germline V lookup: CDR1 LGHDT, CDR2 YNNKEL (reference sequence). This CDR3 is 17 amino acids long. CDR3 nucleotide sequence: TGTGCCAGCAGCCAAGATTATTTTGGGACGCGGAACACTGAAGCTTTCTTT. Translating it yields CASSQDYFGTRNTEAFF.

This clone turned up a few times. The chain employs TRBV4-1 and TRBJ1-4; D gene unclear. The germline V and J ends were trimmed by 3 bases and 8 bases, with 7 bases remaining between them. The CDR3 is made up of 12 amino acids. Germline CDR1 reads MGHRA; CDR2 reads YSYEKL. The CDR3 DNA reads as TGCGCCAGCAGCCATCACTGGGAAAAACTGTTTTTT. This sequence encodes CASSHHWEKLFF.

Written as DNA, the CDR3 is TGCAGTGCTAGTGTGGCGGGAGCTGCGGATACGCAGTATTTT. The encoded protein is CSASVAGAADTQYF. The chain uses TRBV20-1 and TRBJ2-3, with TRBD2 identical over 7 bases. Germline values: CDR1 DFQATT, CDR2 SNEGSKA (reference sequence). There are 14 residues in the CDR3. With V trimmed by 3 bases and J by 6 bases, 9 bases remained unmatched.

DNA of the CDR3: TGCGCCAGCAGCCAAGATTTAGGAGGGGGCACTGAAGCTTTCTTT. Translation: CASSQDLGGGTEAFF. V usage is TRBV4-3 and J usage is TRBJ1-1; a possible D gene is TRBD1 (6 bases). CDR3 size: 15 residues. The V end was cut by 0 bases, the J end by 4 bases, with 12 bases between. Germline V gene data show CDR1 as LGHNA and CDR2 as YSLEER.

V gene TRBV6-5 combines with J gene TRBJ2-5; 12 positions agree with TRBD2. The CDR3 runs 15 residues. Germline-derived CDR1 and CDR2 are MNHEY and SVGAGI. J lost 4 bases, V lost 6 bases, and 6 bases had no gene match. CDR3 nucleotide sequence: TGTGCCAGCAGGCCTGGACTAGCGGGACTAGAGACCCAGTACTTC. Amino acids: CASRPGLAGLETQYF.

The CDR3 loop reads CASRDRDRVSEQFF. In nucleotides, the CDR3 is TGTGCCAGCAGAGACCGGGACAGGGTCAGTGAGCAGTTCTTC. The V and J genes are TRBV9 and TRBJ2-1; 9 nucleotides match TRBD1. Unmatched junction bases numbered 9, after V lost 5 bases and J lost 9 bases. The germline gives CDR1 SGDLS, CDR2 YYNGEE. The CDR3 has 14 residues.

The V gene is TRBV2, the J gene TRBJ1-3; maybe TRBD1 (5 bases). The germline V and J ends were trimmed by 6 bases and 2 bases, with 8 bases remaining between them. The CDR3 runs 13 residues. Per germline, CDR1 SNHLY and CDR2 FYNNEI. The CDR3 loop is CASRTDTGNTIYF. The CDR3 DNA is TGTGCCAGCAGGACAGATACTGGAAACACCATATATTTT. The entire variable domain, with the rest obtained from reference TRBV2 and TRBJ1-3, is as follows: EPEVTQTPSHQVTQMGQEVILRCVPISNHLYFYWYRQILGQKVEFLVSFYNNEISEKSEIFDDQFSVERPDGSNFTLKIRSTKLEDSAMYFCASRTDTGNTIYFGEGSWLTVV.

The V and J genes are TRBV13 and TRBJ1-4, with 9 nucleotides matching TRBD1. Trimming took 2 bases from V and 7 from J; bases not matched to a gene: 2. This CDR3 is 14 amino acids long. Germline V gene data show CDR1 as PRHDT and CDR2 as FYEKMQ (reference sequence). The CDR3 sequence: CASSLPGQGEKLFF. As DNA, the CDR3 is TGTGCCAGCAGCTTACCGGGACAGGGTGAAAAACTGTTTTTT.

The chain employs TRBV28 and TRBJ2-1, with 10 bases lining up with TRBD1. The CDR3 is 14 residues long. CDR1 is MDHEN, CDR2 SYDVKM, per germline. V trimming: 11 bases; J trimming: 9 bases; junction bases outside the gene matches: 13. CDR3 bases: TGTGCCTCTAACCGGGACAGGGGTTTGGTTGAGCAGTTCTTC. Its protein is CASNRDRGLVEQFF.

V usage is TRBV19 and J usage is TRBJ1-6; D uncertain. This CDR3 contains 15 residues. Germline-derived CDR1 and CDR2 are LNHDA and SQIVND (reference sequence). The V end was cut by 1 base, the J end by 9 bases, with 13 bases between. The CDR3 DNA is TGTGCCAGTAGTATAGGGACGGCTCTTGGTTCACCCCTCCACTTT. Its protein is CASSIGTALGSPLHF.

The chain recombines TRBV7-2 with TRBJ2-5; TRBD2 is a possible D gene (5 bases). The ends were cut back, 4 bases at V and 5 bases at J, with 20 bases in the middle. The CDR3 totals 16 residues. Germline CDR1 reads SGHTA; CDR2 reads FQGNSA. The CDR3 sequence is CASSYDGTGIRETQYF. In nucleotides, the CDR3 is TGTGCCAGCAGCTACGACGGAACCGGGATACGGGAGACCCAGTACTTC. The entire variable domain, with the rest obtained from reference TRBV7-2 and TRBJ2-5, is as follows: GAGVSQSPSNKVTEKGKDVELRCDPISGHTALYWYRQSLGQGLEFLIYFQGNSAPDKSGLPSDRFSAERTGGSVSTLTIQRTQQEDSAVYLCASSYDGTGIRETQYFGPGTRLLVL.

In this sample, this clone turned up a few times. This chain uses TRBV18 with TRBJ2-5; the D is unclear. V was cut by 2 bases and J by 0 bases, with 10 bases left in between. The germline V gene encodes CDR1 KGHSH and CDR2 LQKENI. The CDR3 covers 15 residues. The CDR3 here is CASSPSLTDQETQYF. The CDR3 region has the DNA TGTGCCAGCTCACCATCTCTCACAGACCAAGAGACCCAGTACTTC.

The chain is built from TRBV7-2 and TRBJ2-1; D call uncertain. Germline V gene data show CDR1 as SGHTA and CDR2 as FQGNSA. The CDR3 length is 14 residues. Between the trimmed V and J ends, which lost 1 base and 7 bases, there was a span of 11 bases. The CDR3 here is CASSLGPPTNEQFF. CDR3 in DNA: TGTGCCAGCAGCTTAGGGCCGCCGACGAATGAGCAGTTCTTC.

The V call is TRBV3-1 (or the pseudogene TRBV3-2), the J call TRBJ1-2; D uncertain. Trimming left V 2 bases short and J 4 bases short, with 11 bases between. CDR3 length: 14 residues. Per germline, CDR1 LGHDT and CDR2 YNNKEL (reference sequence). CDR3 in DNA: TGTGCCAGCAGCCAAAGTTATTACATCTATGGCTACACCTTC. It is translated as CASSQSYYIYGYTF.

V gene TRBV6-4 combines with J gene TRBJ2-6; 7 nucleotides match TRBD2. This CDR3 contains 18 residues. Germline loops: CDR1 MRHNA, CDR2 SNTAGT. Trimming at V came to 3 bases and at J to 3 bases, leaving 11 bases not matched to a gene. Written as DNA, the CDR3 is TGTGCCAGCAGTGAGACCTCCGGGGGGTCAGGTGGGGCCAACGTCCTGACTTTC. Protein sequence: CASSETSGGSGGANVLTF.

The J gene is TRBJ2-5, the V gene TRBV5-1, with D perhaps matching TRBD1 (5 bases). V was shortened by 4 bases and J by 4 bases, with 14 bases between the two germline ends. This CDR3 has 14 amino acids. Looked up from germline, CDR1 is SGHRS and CDR2 is YFSETQ. CDR3 in amino acids: CASSLRQKGETQYF. DNA of the CDR3: TGCGCCAGCAGCCTACGACAGAAGGGAGAGACCCAGTACTTC.

The chain uses TRBV16 and TRBJ2-4; 8 nucleotides line up with TRBD1. CDR1 and CDR2 from the germline V gene are KGHSY and FQNENV. The CDR3 is 15 amino acids. With V trimmed by 1 base and J by 9 bases, 8 bases remained unmatched. The CDR3 DNA reads TGTGCCAGCAGCCAATTACAGGGGGTAATCGGCATTCAGTACTTC. Its protein product is CASSQLQGVIGIQYF.

This clone was counted a single time. The V call is TRBV7-3, the J call TRBJ2-7; possibly TRBD2 for D (6 bases). Germline values: CDR1 SGHTA, CDR2 FQGTGA. The CDR3 is 14 residues long. V shed 3 bases and J shed 2 bases, with 11 bases lying between them. The CDR3 here is CASSLGGFPYEQYF. CDR3 DNA: TGTGCCAGCAGCTTGGGGGGATTTCCCTACGAGCAGTACTTC. Filled out from reference TRBV7-3 and TRBJ2-7, the complete variable domain reads GAGVSQTPSNKVTEKGKYVELRCDPISGHTALYWYRQSLGQGPEFLIYFQGTGAADDSGLPNDRFFAVRPEGSVSTLKIQRTERGDSAVYLCASSLGGFPYEQYFGPGTRLTVT.

This chain connects TRBV30 to TRBJ1-4; possibly TRBD1 for D (5 bases). The ends were cut back, 3 bases at V and 7 bases at J, with 15 bases in the middle. Germline CDR1 is GTSNPN and CDR2 is SVGIG (reference sequence). The CDR3 consists of 14 residues. The CDR3 DNA follows: TGTGCCTGGAGCCCCGGGGGGGAGGGTGAAAAACTGTTTTTT. This gives the protein CAWSPGGEGEKLFF.

This chain joins TRBV6-2 or TRBV6-3 and TRBJ2-1, with D maybe TRBD1 (5 bases). The CDR3 sequence is 17 residues long. Trimming removed 0 bases from V and 0 bases from J, with 12 bases in between. The germline V gene encodes CDR1 MNHEY and CDR2 SVGEGT. Here the CDR3 reads CASSYSQVKSSYNEQFF. CDR3 DNA: TGTGCCAGCAGTTACTCACAGGTGAAGAGCTCCTACAATGAGCAGTTCTTC.

CDR3 DNA sequence: TGTGCCAGCAGTTGGGGGACAGAAGAGACCCAGTACTTC. It specifies CASSWGTEETQYF. The chain links TRBV12-3 or TRBV12-4 to TRBJ2-5, with 7 bases aligning to TRBD1. The CDR3 contains 13 residues. The ends lost 4 bases at V and 3 bases at J; junction bases unmatched: 2.

The chain carries TRBV4-3 and TRBJ2-3; 8 bases match TRBD2. V was clipped by 3 bases and J by 5 bases; unmatched bases: 13. CDR1 LGHNA and CDR2 YSLEER come from the germline V gene. The CDR3 is 17 amino acids. Written as DNA, the CDR3 is TGCGCCAGCAGCCATCCTCCGGGACTAGGGGGTCGAGATACGCAGTATTTT. Amino acid sequence: CASSHPPGLGGRDTQYF.

This rearrangement joins TRBV12-3 or TRBV12-4 to TRBJ2-1; possible D gene TRBD1, 6 bases. The CDR3 consists of 13 residues. V was trimmed by 7 bases and J by 4 bases, leaving 11 bases between them. The chain's CDR3 is CASNLGAYNEQFF. CDR3 DNA sequence: TGTGCCAGCAATCTGGGGGCTTACAATGAGCAGTTCTTC.

The chain links TRBV5-1 to TRBJ2-2; the D gene could be TRBD1 or TRBD2 (7 bases each). Trimming removed 4 bases at V and 5 bases at J, with 18 bases between. Germline V gives CDR1 SGHRS, CDR2 YFSETQ. CDR3 length: 16 residues. The CDR3 DNA is TGCGCCAGCAGCCCGGACGGCAGGGGGGGTACCGGGGAGCTGTTTTTT. Translating it yields CASSPDGRGGTGELFF.